This entry describes one TCR beta chain. The data derive from a study of blood T cell repertoires in COVID-19. The germline V gene encodes CDR1 SGHTA and CDR2 FQGNSA. The junction had 4 bases not matched to a gene; V was cut back by 1 base and J by 5 bases. The CDR3 covers 15 residues. The data were produced by immunoSEQ multiplex PCR, yet TCRdb's version contains in-frame clones alone and is incomplete. This sample yields approximately 240,000 clones, of which approximately 91% are seen a single time; 2.1% belongs to the top ten. The TCR originated in a middle-aged woman who had recovered from COVID-19. Input material: peripheral blood. V is TRBV7-2 and J is TRBJ2-7; TRBD2 matches 11 bases. The CDR3 protein is CASSLVPLAGDEQYF. CDR3 nucleotides: TGTGCCAGCAGCTTAGTCCCACTAGCGGGAGACGAGCAGTACTTC.